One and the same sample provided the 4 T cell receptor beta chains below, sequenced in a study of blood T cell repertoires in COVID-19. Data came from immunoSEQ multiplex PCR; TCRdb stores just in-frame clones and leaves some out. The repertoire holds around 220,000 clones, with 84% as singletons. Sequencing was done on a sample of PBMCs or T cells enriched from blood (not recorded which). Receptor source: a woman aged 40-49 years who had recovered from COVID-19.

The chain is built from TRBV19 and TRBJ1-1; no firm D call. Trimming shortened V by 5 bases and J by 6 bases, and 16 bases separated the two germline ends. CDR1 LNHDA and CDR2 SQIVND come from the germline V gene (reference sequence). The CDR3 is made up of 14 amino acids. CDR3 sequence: CASSYLRVGAEAFF. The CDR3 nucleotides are TGTGCCAGTAGTTATCTCCGGGTAGGCGCTGAAGCTTTCTTT.

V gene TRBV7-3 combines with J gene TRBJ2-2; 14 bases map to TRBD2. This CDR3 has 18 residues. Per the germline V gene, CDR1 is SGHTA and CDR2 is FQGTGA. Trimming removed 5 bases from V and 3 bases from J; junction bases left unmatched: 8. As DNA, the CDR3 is TGTGCCAGCAGCCAGACCGGGACTAGCGGGAGTTACACCGGGGAGCTGTTTTTT. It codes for CASSQTGTSGSYTGELFF.

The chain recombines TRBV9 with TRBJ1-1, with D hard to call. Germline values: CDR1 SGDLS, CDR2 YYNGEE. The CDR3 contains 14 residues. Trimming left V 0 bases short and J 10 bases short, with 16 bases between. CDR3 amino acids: CASSVDSGGYGAFF. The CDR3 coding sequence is TGTGCCAGCAGCGTAGATAGTGGAGGGTACGGAGCTTTCTTT.

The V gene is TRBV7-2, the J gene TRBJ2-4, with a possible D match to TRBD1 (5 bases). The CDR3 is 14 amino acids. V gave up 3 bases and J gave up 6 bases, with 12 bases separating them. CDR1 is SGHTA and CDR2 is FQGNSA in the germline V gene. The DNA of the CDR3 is TGTGCCAGCAGCTTGGGGCTAACTGGAAACATTCAGTACTTC. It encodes CASSLGLTGNIQYF.